The 11 T cell receptor beta chains presented below share a single source sample, sequenced in a study of T cells after yellow fever vaccination. TCRdb independently ran MiXCR on the 5' RACE reads; one entry per CDR3 protein. In the table there are tens of thousands of distinct CDR3 sequences, around 7.1% of which are singletons. The sample here was CD8+ T cells sorted from PBMCs, taken more than 8 days after the first yellow fever vaccination. The receptors derive from a man between 18 and 35 years old who received the YFV17D yellow fever vaccine.

This clonotype was seen ten or more times. The chain links TRBV11-2 to TRBJ2-1, with D unresolved. The CDR3 contains 13 residues. Germline loops: CDR1 SGHAT, CDR2 FQNNGV. V lost 5 bases and J 6 bases, leaving 11 bases between the germline ends. The CDR3 DNA follows: TGTGCCAGCAGCATTGTTGAGTCCAATGAGCAGTTCTTC. Its translation: CASSIVESNEQFF.

The chain uses TRBV2 and TRBJ2-5; 10 bases line up with TRBD2. Trimming at V came to 2 bases and at J to 6 bases, leaving 15 bases not matched to a gene. The CDR3 contains 18 residues. Germline CDR1 SNHLY, CDR2 FYNNEI. The CDR3 is CASSETASGGLRRKTQYF. The CDR3, as DNA: TGTGCCAGCAGTGAAACGGCTAGCGGGGGCCTGAGGCGAAAGACCCAGTACTTC.

The V and J genes are TRBV7-9 and TRBJ2-6; D uncertain. V was trimmed by 1 base and J by 0 bases, leaving 10 bases between them. CDR1 is SEHNR and CDR2 is FQNEAQ in the germline V gene (reference sequence). The CDR3 is 17 amino acids. The CDR3, as DNA: TGTGCCAGCAGCTTAGGGTTACGGACCTCTGGGGCCAACGTCCTGACTTTC. Translated: CASSLGLRTSGANVLTF.

This clonotype has a count of ten or more. V is TRBV9 and J is TRBJ2-3; possible D gene TRBD2, 6 bases. Trimming shortened V by 0 bases and J by 0 bases, and 8 bases separated the two germline ends. CDR3 length: 15 residues. Germline V lookup: CDR1 SGDLS, CDR2 YYNGEE. This CDR3 is CASSVGGLSTDTQYF. Here the CDR3 DNA reads TGTGCCAGCAGCGTAGGGGGACTGAGCACAGATACGCAGTATTTT. Looking up the rest from reference TRBV9 and TRBJ2-3 gives the full variable domain: DSGVTQTPKHLITATGQRVTLRCSPRSGDLSVYWYQQSLDQGLQFLIQYYNGEERAKGNILERFSAQQFPDLHSELNLSSLELGDSALYFCASSVGGLSTDTQYFGPGTRLTVL.

This clonotype has at least ten counts. The chain uses TRBV5-6 and TRBJ2-7, with TRBD2 matching 12 bases. The germline V gene has CDR1 SGHDT and CDR2 YYEEEE. The CDR3 loop spans 15 amino acids. V shed 2 bases, J shed 2 bases, and the junction held 2 bases outside the gene matches. In DNA form, the CDR3 reads TGTGCCAGCAGCTTCCCTAGCGGGGGGGCCTACGAGCAGTACGTC. Residues: CASSFPSGGAYEQYV.

This clonotype occurred a few times. V gene TRBV28 combines with J gene TRBJ2-3; 7 bases align to TRBD1. V gave up 6 bases and J gave up 0 bases; unmatched junction bases: 0. From germline, CDR1 is MDHEN and CDR2 SYDVKM. The CDR3 spans 13 residues. The CDR3 sequence: CASRGQSTDTQYF. CDR3 DNA sequence: TGTGCCAGCAGGGGACAGAGCACAGATACGCAGTATTTT.

This clonotype was detected many times. This chain links TRBV5-1 with TRBJ2-6; D is unclear. Germline V lookup: CDR1 SGHRS, CDR2 YFSETQ. V lost 0 bases, J lost 2 bases, and 3 bases lay in between. The CDR3 spans 14 residues. CDR3 coding DNA: TGCGCCAGCAGCTTGGCCCCTGGGGCCAACGTCCTGACTTTC. Translated, it gives CASSLAPGANVLTF.

This clonotype was counted at least ten times. V and J are TRBV20-1 and TRBJ1-1; 11 bases agree with TRBD1. Germline CDR1 DFQATT, CDR2 SNEGSKA (reference sequence). The CDR3 totals 14 residues. V dropped 3 bases and J dropped 3; count of bases not matched to a gene: 3. This CDR3 reads CSARGTGGDTEAFF. Here the CDR3 DNA reads TGCAGTGCTAGGGGGACAGGGGGGGACACTGAAGCTTTCTTT.

This clonotype has only a few counts. The J gene is TRBJ1-2, the V gene TRBV5-1; the D gene is possibly TRBD1 (5 bases). CDR1 is SGHRS and CDR2 is YFSETQ in the germline V gene. V lost 0 bases and J 3 bases, leaving 6 bases between the germline ends. CDR3 length: 13 amino acids. CDR3 region: CASSLEGDYGYTF. The CDR3 coding sequence is TGCGCCAGCAGCTTGGAAGGGGACTATGGCTACACCTTC.

This clonotype appeared a few times. The chain uses TRBV12-3 or TRBV12-4 and TRBJ2-2, with D possibly matching TRBD1 (5 bases). With 4 bases removed from V and 4 bases from J, the gap between germline ends came to 10 bases. The CDR3 runs to 14 residues. CDR3 sequence (DNA): TGTGCCAGCAGTTGGGGCAGGGCCACCGGGGAGCTGTTTTTT. Its protein is CASSWGRATGELFF.

The V gene is TRBV21-1, the J gene TRBJ2-1; TRBD2 reflects the table's D call only, with no check against the DNA. TRBV21-1 constitutes a pseudogene. CDR3 length equals 13 residues. CDR3 DNA: TGTGCCAGCAGGCGGGACGGCTACAATGAGCAGTTCTTC. This gives the protein CASRRDGYNEQFF.